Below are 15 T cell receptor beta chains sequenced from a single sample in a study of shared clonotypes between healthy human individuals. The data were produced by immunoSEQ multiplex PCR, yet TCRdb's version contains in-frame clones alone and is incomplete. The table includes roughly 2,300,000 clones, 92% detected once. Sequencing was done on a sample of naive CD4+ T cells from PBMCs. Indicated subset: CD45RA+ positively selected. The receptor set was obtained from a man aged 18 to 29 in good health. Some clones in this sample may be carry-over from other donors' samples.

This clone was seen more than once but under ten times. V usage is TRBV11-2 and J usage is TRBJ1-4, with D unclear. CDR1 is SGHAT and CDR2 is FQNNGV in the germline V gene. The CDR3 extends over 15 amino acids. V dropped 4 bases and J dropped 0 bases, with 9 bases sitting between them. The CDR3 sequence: CASSSTLATNEKLFF. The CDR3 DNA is TGTGCCAGCAGCTCGACGCTTGCAACTAATGAAAAACTGTTTTTT.

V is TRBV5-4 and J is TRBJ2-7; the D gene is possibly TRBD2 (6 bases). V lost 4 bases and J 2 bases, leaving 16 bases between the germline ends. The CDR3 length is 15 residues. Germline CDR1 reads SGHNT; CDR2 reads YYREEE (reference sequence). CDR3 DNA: TGTGCCAGCAGCCAGGGACTCCAAAGGCCCTACGAGCAGTACTTC. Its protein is CASSQGLQRPYEQYF.

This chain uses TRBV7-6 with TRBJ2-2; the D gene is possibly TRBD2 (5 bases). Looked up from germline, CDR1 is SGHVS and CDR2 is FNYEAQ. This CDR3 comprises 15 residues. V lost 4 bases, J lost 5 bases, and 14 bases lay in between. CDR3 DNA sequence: TGTGCCAGCAGCTCCAGGACTGTGAGGACCGGGGAGCTGTTTTTT. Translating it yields CASSSRTVRTGELFF.

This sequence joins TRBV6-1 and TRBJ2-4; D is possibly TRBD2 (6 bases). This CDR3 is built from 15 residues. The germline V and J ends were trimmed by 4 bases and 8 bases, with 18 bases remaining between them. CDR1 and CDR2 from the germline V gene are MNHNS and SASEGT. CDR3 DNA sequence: TGTGCCAGCAGTGTAAGAGACCCTGGGGAGGACATTCAGTACTTC. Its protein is CASSVRDPGEDIQYF.

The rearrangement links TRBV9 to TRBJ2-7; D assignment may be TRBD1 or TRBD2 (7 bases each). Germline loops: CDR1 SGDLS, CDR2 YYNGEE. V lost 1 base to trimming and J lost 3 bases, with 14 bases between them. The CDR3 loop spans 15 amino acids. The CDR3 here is CASSVSGTAVYEQYF. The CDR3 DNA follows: TGTGCCAGCAGCGTAAGCGGGACAGCTGTCTACGAGCAGTACTTC. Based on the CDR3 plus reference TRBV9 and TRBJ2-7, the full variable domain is DSGVTQTPKHLITATGQRVTLRCSPRSGDLSVYWYQQSLDQGLQFLIQYYNGEERAKGNILERFSAQQFPDLHSELNLSSLELGDSALYFCASSVSGTAVYEQYFGPGTRLTVT.

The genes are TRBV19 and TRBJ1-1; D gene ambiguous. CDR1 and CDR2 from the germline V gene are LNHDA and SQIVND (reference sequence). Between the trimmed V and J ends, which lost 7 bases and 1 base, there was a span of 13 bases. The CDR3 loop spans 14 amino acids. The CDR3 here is CASTLATENTEAFF. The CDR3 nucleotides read TGTGCCAGTACCCTCGCGACTGAGAACACTGAAGCTTTCTTT.

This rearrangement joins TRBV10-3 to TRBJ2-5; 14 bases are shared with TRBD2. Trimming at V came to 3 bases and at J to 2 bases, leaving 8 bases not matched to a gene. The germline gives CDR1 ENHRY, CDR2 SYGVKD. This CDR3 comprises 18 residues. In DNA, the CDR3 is TGTGCCATCAGTGATCCCCGGACTAGCGGGAGGTCGCAAGAGACCCAGTACTTC. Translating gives CAISDPRTSGRSQETQYF.

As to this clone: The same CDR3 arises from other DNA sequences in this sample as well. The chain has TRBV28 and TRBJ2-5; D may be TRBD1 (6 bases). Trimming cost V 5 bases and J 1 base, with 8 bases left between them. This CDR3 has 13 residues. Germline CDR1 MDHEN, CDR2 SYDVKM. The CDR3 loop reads CASSRTAQETQYF. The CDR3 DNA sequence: TGTGCCAGCAGTAGGACAGCCCAAGAGACCCAGTACTTC.

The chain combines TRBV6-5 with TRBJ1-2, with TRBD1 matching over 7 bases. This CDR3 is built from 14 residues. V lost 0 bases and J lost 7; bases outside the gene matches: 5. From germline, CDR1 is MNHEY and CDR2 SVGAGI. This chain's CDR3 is CASSYSQTGSGYTF. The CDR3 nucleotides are TGTGCCAGCAGTTACTCGCAGACAGGGAGTGGCTACACCTTC.

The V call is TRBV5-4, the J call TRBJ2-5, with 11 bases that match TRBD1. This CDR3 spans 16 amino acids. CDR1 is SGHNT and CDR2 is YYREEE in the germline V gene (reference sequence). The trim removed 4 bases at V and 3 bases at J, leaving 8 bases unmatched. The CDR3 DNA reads TGTGCCAGCAGCCCGAACCCGGGACAGGGGGAAGAGACCCAGTACTTC. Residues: CASSPNPGQGEETQYF.

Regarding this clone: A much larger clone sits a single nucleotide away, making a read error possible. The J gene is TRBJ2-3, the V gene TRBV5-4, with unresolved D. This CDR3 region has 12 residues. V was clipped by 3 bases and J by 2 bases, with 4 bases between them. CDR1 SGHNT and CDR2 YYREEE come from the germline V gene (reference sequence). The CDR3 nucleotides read TGTGCCAGCAGCTGGGACACAGATACGCAGTATTTT. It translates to CASSWDTDTQYF.

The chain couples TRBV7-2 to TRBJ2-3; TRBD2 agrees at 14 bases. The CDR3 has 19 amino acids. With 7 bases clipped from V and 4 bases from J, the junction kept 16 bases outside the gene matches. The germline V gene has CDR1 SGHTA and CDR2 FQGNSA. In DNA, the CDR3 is TGTGCCAGCAACCTGGGACTAGCGGGAGCCGGCGGTTGGGCAGATACGCAGTATTTT. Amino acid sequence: CASNLGLAGAGGWADTQYF. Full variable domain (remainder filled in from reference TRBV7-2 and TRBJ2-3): GAGVSQSPSNKVTEKGKDVELRCDPISGHTALYWYRQSLGQGLEFLIYFQGNSAPDKSGLPSDRFSAERTGGSVSTLTIQRTQQEDSAVYLCASNLGLAGAGGWADTQYFGPGTRLTVL.

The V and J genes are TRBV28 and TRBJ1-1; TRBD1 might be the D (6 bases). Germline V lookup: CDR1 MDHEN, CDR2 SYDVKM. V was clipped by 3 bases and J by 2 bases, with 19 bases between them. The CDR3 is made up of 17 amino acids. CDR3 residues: CASSLLDFGQRNTEAFF. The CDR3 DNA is TGTGCCAGCAGTTTGCTGGACTTCGGACAGAGAAACACTGAAGCTTTCTTT. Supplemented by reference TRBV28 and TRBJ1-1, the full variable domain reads DVKVTQSSRYLVKRTGEKVFLECVQDMDHENMFWYRQDPGLGLRLIYFSYDVKMKEKGDIPEGYSVSREKKERFSLILESASTNQTSMYLCASSLLDFGQRNTEAFFGQGTRLTVV.

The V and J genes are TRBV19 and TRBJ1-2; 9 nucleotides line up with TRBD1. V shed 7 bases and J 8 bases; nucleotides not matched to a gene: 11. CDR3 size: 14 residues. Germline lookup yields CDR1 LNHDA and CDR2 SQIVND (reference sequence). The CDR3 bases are TGTGCCAGTACCGTGAGCCGGGACAGGGAGGGCTACACCTTC. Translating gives CASTVSRDREGYTF.

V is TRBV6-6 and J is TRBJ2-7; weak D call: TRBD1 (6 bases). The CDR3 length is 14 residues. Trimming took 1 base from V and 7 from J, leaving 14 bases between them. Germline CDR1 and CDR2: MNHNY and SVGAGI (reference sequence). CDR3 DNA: TGTGCCAGCAGTTACTTAGCAGGGGTCGGGGAGCAGTACTTC. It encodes CASSYLAGVGEQYF.